Each of the 7 T cell receptor beta chains below was sequenced from the same sample in a study of T cells in Graves' hyperthyroidism and ophthalmopathy. Using RNA transcripts as the source, TCR beta CDR3 regions were amplified. In the first-round RT-PCR of the TCR CDR3, the HTBI primer set was used. TCRdb independently ran MiXCR on the multiplex PCR reads; one entry per CDR3 protein. The profile shows approximately 700,000 distinct CDR3 sequences, over 40% of them singletons. The source material was peripheral blood or thyroid tissue (not recorded which). All receptors derive from an adult man with Graves' disease, either hyperthyroidism or ophthalmopathy (not recorded which).

The chain has TRBV13 and TRBJ1-5, with D unresolved. The CDR3 consists of 13 residues. The ends were cut back, 6 bases at V and 6 bases at J, with 12 bases in the middle. CDR1 is PRHDT and CDR2 is FYEKMQ in the germline V gene (reference sequence). The DNA for the CDR3 is TGTGCCAGCAGTCAGCAGTGGGGTCAGCCCCAGCATTTT. Its translation is CASSQQWGQPQHF.

This chain connects TRBV20-1 to TRBJ2-7; no reliable D call. V was cut by 5 bases and J by 6 bases, with 17 bases left in between. The CDR3 sequence is 13 residues long. Germline V gene lookup returns CDR1 DFQATT and CDR2 SNEGSKA (reference sequence). The chain's CDR3 is CSAPTQGGFEQYF. DNA of the CDR3: TGCAGTGCTCCGACCCAAGGCGGCTTCGAGCAGTACTTC.

The chain has TRBV6-1 and TRBJ1-5; D might be TRBD1 (6 bases). CDR1 MNHNS and CDR2 SASEGT come from the germline V gene. The CDR3 has 16 residues. Trimming removed 1 base from V and 4 bases from J, with 14 bases in between. The CDR3 DNA sequence: TGTGCCAGCAGTGAAGGGAGTCACAGGGAAAATCAGCCCCAGCATTTT. Amino acids: CASSEGSHRENQPQHF.

V usage is TRBV7-9 and J usage is TRBJ2-2; 9 nucleotides align to TRBD1. The CDR3 consists of 18 residues. CDR1 and CDR2 from the germline V gene are SEHNR and FQNEAQ (reference sequence). The J segment lost 3 bases and the V segment lost 2 bases, leaving 10 bases of the junction unmatched. This CDR3 is CASSLRALDRGDTGELFF. In nucleotides, the CDR3 is TGTGCCAGCAGCTTACGGGCCTTGGACAGGGGCGACACCGGGGAGCTGTTTTTT.

This chain joins TRBV15 and TRBJ1-6; 7 nucleotides align to TRBD1. CDR3 length: 13 residues. Trimming at V came to 9 bases and at J to 7 bases, leaving 6 bases not matched to a gene. Germline loops: CDR1 LNHNV, CDR2 YYDKDF (reference sequence). The CDR3 nucleotides are TGTGCCACAAATCAGGGGGGAAATTCACCCCTCCACTTT. Translating gives CATNQGGNSPLHF.

This chain connects TRBV5-4 to TRBJ1-3; D may be TRBD1 (6 bases). The CDR3 loop spans 16 amino acids. Trimming took off 1 base at V and 0 bases at J, with 11 bases between the two ends. Germline lookup yields CDR1 SGHNT and CDR2 YYREEE (reference sequence). For the CDR3, the DNA is TGTGCCAGCAGCTTGAGAGGACAGTTCTCTGGAAACACCATATATTTT. It encodes CASSLRGQFSGNTIYF.

The chain employs TRBV20-1 and TRBJ1-5; 7 bases are shared with TRBD1. There are 13 residues in the CDR3. V was clipped by 6 bases and J by 3 bases; unmatched bases: 5. From germline, CDR1 is DFQATT and CDR2 SNEGSKA (reference sequence). In DNA, the CDR3 is TGCAGTGCCCAGGGACAGCCCAATCAGCCCCAGCATTTT. Translation: CSAQGQPNQPQHF.